The 32 T cell receptor beta chains listed next were all sequenced from one sample in a study of human T cells and chemical hapten exposure. TCRdb analysed the RACE reads with MiXCR anew, one entry per CDR3 protein. This table has roughly 380,000 distinct CDR3 sequences, 5% to 6.5% appearing once. Time point meaning: pre-sensitization, week 0. Documented treatment: therapeutic diphenylcyclopropenone sensitization with weekly scalp DPC. The sequencing used whole blood, collected in connection with sensitization to the hapten diphenylcyclopropenone (DPC). These receptors were obtained from a woman in her 50s with alopecia areata. Some clones in this sample may be carry-over from other donors' samples.

Ten or more counts support this clonotype. The chain links TRBV29-1 to TRBJ2-6; maybe TRBD1 (6 bases). Germline CDR1 reads SQVTM; CDR2 reads ANQGSEA. The CDR3 loop spans 14 amino acids. Trimming shortened V by 6 bases and J by 2 bases, and 11 bases separated the two germline ends. The DNA of the CDR3 is TGCAGCGTAGACCCAGGGGCTGGGGCCAACGTCCTGACTTTC. The encoded protein is CSVDPGAGANVLTF. The complete variable domain, with remaining parts taken from reference TRBV29-1 and TRBJ2-6, reads SAVISQKPSRDICQRGTSLTIQCQVDSQVTMMFWYRQQPGQSLTLIATANQGSEATYESGFVIDKFPISRPNLTFSTLTVSNMSPEDSSIYLCSVDPGAGANVLTFGAGSRLTVL.

This chain uses TRBV5-1 with TRBJ1-1; D gene unclear. Germline values: CDR1 SGHRS, CDR2 YFSETQ. This CDR3 comprises 13 residues. Trimming cost V 6 bases and J 1 base, with 10 bases left between them. Here the CDR3 reads CASTDYRNTEAFF. The CDR3 DNA follows: TGCGCCAGCACCGACTACAGGAACACTGAAGCTTTCTTT.

This clonotype turned up a few times. The rearrangement joins TRBV9 to TRBJ1-2, with 11 bases aligning to TRBD1. CDR3 length equals 16 residues. The V gene end was trimmed by 0 bases and the J gene end by 4 bases; junction bases not matched to a gene: 5. Germline lookup yields CDR1 SGDLS and CDR2 YYNGEE. The CDR3 bases are TGTGCCAGCAGCGTAGAGGCCGGGACAGGGGGCTATGGCTACACCTTC. Its translation is CASSVEAGTGGYGYTF.

The table lists this clonotype with a few counts. V is TRBV6-5 and J is TRBJ1-2; D possibly corresponds to TRBD1 (5 bases). The CDR3 covers 16 residues. Germline V lookup: CDR1 MNHEY, CDR2 SVGAGI. V lost 4 bases to trimming and J lost 2 bases, with 17 bases between them. The CDR3: CASSFLLRQTNYGYTF. The CDR3 DNA reads as TGTGCCAGCAGTTTCCTCCTTCGACAGACCAACTATGGCTACACCTTC.

This clonotype came up many times. The chain links TRBV5-1 to TRBJ1-1; D gene ambiguous. V lost 1 base, J lost 1 base, and 11 bases lay in between. From germline, CDR1 is SGHRS and CDR2 YFSETQ. The CDR3 spans 15 residues. The DNA of the CDR3 is TGCGCCAGCAGCTTGTTATCGGCAAAGAACACTGAAGCTTTCTTT. Protein sequence: CASSLLSAKNTEAFF.

This clonotype was seen repeatedly, ten times or more. The rearrangement links TRBV7-3 to TRBJ2-3; D is perhaps TRBD1 or TRBD2 (6 bases each). The CDR3 runs 14 residues. Germline CDR1 reads SGHTA; CDR2 reads FQGTGA. V dropped 7 bases and J dropped 0 bases, with 11 bases sitting between them. The chain's CDR3 is CASKGGGSTDTQYF. The CDR3 bases are TGTGCCAGCAAGGGGGGCGGGAGCACAGATACGCAGTATTTT.

This clonotype occurred a few times. The chain is built from TRBV24-1 and TRBJ2-3; D is perhaps TRBD1 (5 bases). The CDR3 spans 13 residues. Germline lookup yields CDR1 KGHDR and CDR2 SFDVKD. With 9 bases removed from V and 4 bases from J, the gap between germline ends came to 13 bases. In nucleotides, the CDR3 is TGTGCCACCGACACAGGAGCCTCAGATACGCAGTATTTT. Amino acid sequence: CATDTGASDTQYF.

This clonotype was seen more than once but under ten times. V usage is TRBV19 and J usage is TRBJ1-2, with D possibly TRBD1 on 5 matching bases. V was clipped by 6 bases and J by 8 bases, with 22 bases between them. This CDR3 is built from 15 residues. Germline V CDR1 and CDR2: LNHDA, SQIVND (reference sequence). CDR3 amino acids: CASRNGGVSADGYTF. The CDR3 coding sequence is TGTGCCAGTAGAAACGGGGGGGTCTCCGCGGACGGCTACACCTTC.

This clonotype turned up a few times. V usage is TRBV5-1 and J usage is TRBJ2-3, with D unclear. The V end lost 4 bases, the J end lost 2 bases, and 11 bases lay between the germline ends. The CDR3 has 14 residues. The germline CDR1 and CDR2 sequences are SGHRS and YFSETQ. The CDR3 nucleotides are TGCGCCAGCAGCGATGGGCACCCCACAGATACGCAGTATTTT. Protein product: CASSDGHPTDTQYF.

This clonotype came up a few times. V is TRBV20-1 and J is TRBJ1-5; D might be TRBD1 (5 bases). V was cut by 5 bases and J by 4 bases, with 18 bases left in between. Germline lookup yields CDR1 DFQATT and CDR2 SNEGSKA (reference sequence). The CDR3 length is 15 residues. CDR3 DNA: TGCAGTGCTGAGCCCGGGACTTCACCTAATCAGCCCCAGCATTTT. Its protein product is CSAEPGTSPNQPQHF.

This clonotype was detected a few times. V usage is TRBV12-3 or TRBV12-4 and J usage is TRBJ2-7, with TRBD2 matching over 10 bases. V lost 6 bases to trimming and J lost 2 bases; unmatched junction nucleotides: 10. CDR3 length equals 16 residues. CDR3: CASSSLTSGPPYEQYF. The CDR3 DNA follows: TGTGCCAGCAGCTCTCTGACTAGCGGGCCCCCCTACGAGCAGTACTTC.

This clonotype has only a few counts. The chain uses TRBV20-1 and TRBJ1-2; a weak D match, TRBD1 (5 bases). Germline V gene lookup returns CDR1 DFQATT and CDR2 SNEGSKA (reference sequence). The CDR3 loop spans 14 amino acids. The germline V and J ends were trimmed by 2 bases and 3 bases, with 13 bases remaining between them. This chain's CDR3 is CSARTAGSDYGYTF. The CDR3 DNA reads TGCAGTGCTAGAACGGCAGGGAGCGACTATGGCTACACCTTC.

Many counts were recorded for this clonotype. The genes are TRBV12-3 or TRBV12-4 and TRBJ2-2, with 8 bases lining up with TRBD2. CDR3 size: 15 residues. Trimming took 2 bases from V and 6 from J; bases not matched to a gene: 5. CDR3 loop: CASSLTGGPAGELFF. In DNA form, the CDR3 reads TGTGCCAGCAGTTTAACGGGAGGGCCGGCCGGGGAGCTGTTTTTT.

This chain joins TRBV4-1 and TRBJ1-5; D is undetermined. Between the trimmed V and J ends, which lost 4 bases and 7 bases, there was a span of 17 bases. Germline-derived CDR1 and CDR2 are MGHRA and YSYEKL. CDR3 length: 15 amino acids. DNA of the CDR3: TGCGCCAGCAGCCGAGATCTTTCCCGACTCCAGCCCCAGCATTTT. Its translation is CASSRDLSRLQPQHF.

This clonotype came up many times. This CDR3 reads CSARGFSYNEQFF. CDR3 in DNA: TGCAGTGCTAGAGGCTTTTCCTACAATGAGCAGTTCTTC. The rearrangement joins TRBV20-1 to TRBJ2-1; D uncertain. Trimming left V 1 base short and J 1 base short, with 5 bases between. The CDR3 extends over 13 amino acids. Per germline, CDR1 DFQATT and CDR2 SNEGSKA (reference sequence).

This clonotype was recorded many times. The chain is built from TRBV6-5 and TRBJ2-1; 10 bases are a match to TRBD2. The ends lost 2 bases at V and 10 bases at J; junction bases unmatched: 11. CDR1 and CDR2 (germline): MNHEY, SVGAGI. The CDR3 spans 16 residues. The CDR3 nucleotides read TGTGCCAGCAGTTACGAAAGTCTAGCGGGAGAGGGGGAGCAGTTCTTC. Protein sequence: CASSYESLAGEGEQFF.

The table lists this clonotype with many counts. The chain links TRBV5-1 to TRBJ1-4, with TRBD1 identical over 11 bases. Unmatched junction bases numbered 8, after V lost 4 bases and J lost 6 bases. The CDR3 length is 16 residues. Germline-derived CDR1 and CDR2 are SGHRS and YFSETQ. The CDR3 loop reads CASSHLPGQGDEKLFF. The CDR3 DNA follows: TGCGCCAGCAGCCATCTTCCGGGACAGGGGGATGAAAAACTGTTTTTT.

There are many counts of this clonotype. V is TRBV20-1 and J is TRBJ2-3; D ambiguous. This CDR3 has 14 residues. The V end was cut by 2 bases, the J end by 4 bases, with 13 bases between. Germline loops: CDR1 DFQATT, CDR2 SNEGSKA (reference sequence). CDR3 nucleotide sequence: TGCAGTGCTAGACGGAGCCACGACGCAGATACGCAGTATTTT. Encoded protein: CSARRSHDADTQYF.

This clonotype was recorded many times. This CDR3 reads CSVEGETPYEQYF. CDR3 coding DNA: TGCAGCGTTGAAGGAGAGACTCCGTACGAGCAGTACTTC. V is TRBV29-1 and J is TRBJ2-7; unclear D gene. The germline CDR1 and CDR2 sequences are SQVTM and ANQGSEA. The V end lost 1 base, the J end lost 4 bases, and 11 bases lay between the germline ends. CDR3 size: 13 residues.

This clonotype appeared many times. The J gene is TRBJ2-3, the V gene TRBV20-1, with TRBD1 as a possible D gene (5 bases). V shed 5 bases and J shed 0 bases, with 9 bases lying between them. The CDR3 sequence is 13 residues long. Germline V gene lookup returns CDR1 DFQATT and CDR2 SNEGSKA (reference sequence). The CDR3 sequence: CSASQGSTDTQYF. CDR3 nucleotide sequence: TGCAGTGCTTCCCAGGGTAGCACAGATACGCAGTATTTT.

V and J are TRBV12-3 or TRBV12-4 and TRBJ1-1; 9 positions agree with TRBD1. The CDR3 loop spans 13 amino acids. With V trimmed by 7 bases and J by 10 bases, 10 bases remained unmatched. CDR3: CASTPGQGLGAFF. The CDR3, as DNA: TGTGCCAGCACCCCGGGACAGGGTCTTGGAGCTTTCTTT.

This clonotype was seen many times. This sequence joins TRBV12-3 or TRBV12-4 and TRBJ2-1; possibly TRBD2 for D (6 bases). Trimming left V 9 bases short and J 4 bases short, with 10 bases between. The CDR3 covers 12 residues. CDR3 protein: CASTGLYNEQFF. Written as DNA, the CDR3 is TGTGCCAGTACGGGACTTTACAATGAGCAGTTCTTC.

This clonotype was detected ten times or more. The V call is TRBV7-8, the J call TRBJ1-2; maybe TRBD1 (5 bases). The CDR3 has 15 amino acids. Germline CDR1 reads SGHVS; CDR2 reads FQNEAQ. Trimming stripped 5 bases from V and 5 bases from J, with 18 bases between. In DNA, the CDR3 is TGTGCCAGCAGCCCGCGGACATTATTGGGTTATGGCTACACCTTC. It encodes CASSPRTLLGYGYTF.

This clonotype was picked up many times. DNA for the CDR3: TGTGCCAGCAGCTTAAGCCGGACAGGACCGCTTAACTATGGCTACACCTTC. Its translation: CASSLSRTGPLNYGYTF. The J gene is TRBJ1-2, the V gene TRBV7-2, with 7 bases matching TRBD1. Per germline, CDR1 SGHTA and CDR2 FQGNSA. After removal of 2 bases from V and 1 base from J, the junction contained 10 bases not matched to a gene. The CDR3 is made up of 17 amino acids.

The CDR3 nucleotides read TGTGCCACCAGCAGGGGCTATAACAATGAGCAGTTCTTC. It encodes CATSRGYNNEQFF. This rearrangement joins TRBV15 to TRBJ2-1; D not resolved. Germline V gene lookup returns CDR1 LNHNV and CDR2 YYDKDF (reference sequence). The CDR3 totals 13 residues. V lost 3 bases to trimming and J lost 5 bases, with 8 bases between them. Looking up the rest from reference TRBV15 and TRBJ2-1 gives the full variable domain: DAMVIQNPRYQVTQFGKPVTLSCSQTLNHNVMYWYQQKSSQAPKLLFHYYDKDFNNEADTPDNFQSRRPNTSFCFLDIRSPGLGDTAMYLCATSRGYNNEQFFGPGTRLTVL.

This clonotype was seen repeatedly, ten times or more. This rearrangement joins TRBV6-1 to TRBJ2-5, with D maybe TRBD1 (6 bases). The V gene lost 5 bases and the J gene lost 0 bases, with 13 bases spanning the gap. Germline V gene data show CDR1 as MNHNS and CDR2 as SASEGT. This CDR3 is 15 amino acids long. The CDR3 protein is CASSSWQGNQETQYF. As DNA, the CDR3 is TGTGCCAGCAGTTCGTGGCAGGGGAACCAAGAGACCCAGTACTTC.

A few counts support this clonotype. This chain's CDR3 is CASSLDGQGRLDTQYF. CDR3 bases: TGTGCCAGCAGCTTGGATGGGCAGGGGCGATTAGATACGCAGTATTTT. This chain uses TRBV5-8 with TRBJ2-3, with D tentatively TRBD1 (6 bases). The V end was cut by 0 bases, the J end by 5 bases, with 16 bases between. The CDR3 is 16 residues long. CDR1 SGHTS and CDR2 YDEGEE come from the germline V gene.

The V call is TRBV7-2, the J call TRBJ1-2; TRBD1 aligns across 9 bases. Germline loops: CDR1 SGHTA, CDR2 FQGNSA. This CDR3 comprises 13 residues. J was trimmed by 8 bases and V by 10 bases; bases with no gene match: 11. Here the CDR3 DNA reads TGTGCCACCATGGGACAGGGAGATCGGGGCTACACCTTC. Amino acid sequence: CATMGQGDRGYTF. The full variable domain, rest sourced from reference TRBV7-2 and TRBJ1-2, is GAGVSQSPSNKVTEKGKDVELRCDPISGHTALYWYRQSLGQGLEFLIYFQGNSAPDKSGLPSDRFSAERTGGSVSTLTIQRTQQEDSAVYLCATMGQGDRGYTFGSGTRLTVV.

This clonotype was seen a handful of times. The V gene is TRBV5-1, the J gene TRBJ2-4, with 7 bases aligning to TRBD1. The V gene end was trimmed by 4 bases and the J gene end by 0 bases; junction bases not matched to a gene: 16. The CDR3 extends over 19 amino acids. Germline V gives CDR1 SGHRS, CDR2 YFSETQ. The CDR3 reads CASSLRTGTEKLAKNIQYF. The CDR3 DNA is TGCGCCAGCAGCCTTAGAACCGGGACAGAGAAACTAGCCAAAAACATTCAGTACTTC. Full variable domain (remainder filled in from reference TRBV5-1 and TRBJ2-4): KAGVTQTPRYLIKTRGQQVTLSCSPISGHRSVSWYQQTPGQGLQFLFEYFSETQRNKGNFPGRFSGRQFSNSRSEMNVSTLELGDSALYLCASSLRTGTEKLAKNIQYFGAGTRLSVL.

This clonotype was observed a few times. CDR3 bases: TGTGCCAGCTCACCTCGGAGGGAGGCGGATGGCTACACCTTC. Translation: CASSPRREADGYTF. The rearrangement joins TRBV18 to TRBJ1-2; no clear D. From germline, CDR1 is KGHSH and CDR2 LQKENI. This CDR3 comprises 14 residues. Between the trimmed V and J ends, which lost 3 bases and 6 bases, there was a span of 14 bases.

In this sample, this clonotype turned up a few times. V gene TRBV7-9 combines with J gene TRBJ1-2; D not resolved. Germline-derived CDR1 and CDR2 are SEHNR and FQNEAQ (reference sequence). This CDR3 spans 16 amino acids. Trimming pared 1 base from V and 5 bases from J, leaving 17 bases between. CDR3 coding DNA: TGTGCCAGCAGCTTAGAAAACAGACTTCTAGGGTATGGCTACACCTTC. Its translation: CASSLENRLLGYGYTF.

Comment on this clonotype: A read error may explain this, as a much larger clone is one base away. DNA for the CDR3: TGTGCCAGCAGCGCCGCAGGGAATGGTGAAAAACTGTTTTTT. This translates into CASSAAGNGEKLFF. This rearrangement joins TRBV7-6 to TRBJ1-4; a weak D match, TRBD1 (5 bases). Germline V gene sequence: CDR1 SGHVS, CDR2 FNYEAQ. The CDR3 covers 14 residues. The V end lost 5 bases, the J end lost 7 bases, and 14 bases lay between the germline ends.